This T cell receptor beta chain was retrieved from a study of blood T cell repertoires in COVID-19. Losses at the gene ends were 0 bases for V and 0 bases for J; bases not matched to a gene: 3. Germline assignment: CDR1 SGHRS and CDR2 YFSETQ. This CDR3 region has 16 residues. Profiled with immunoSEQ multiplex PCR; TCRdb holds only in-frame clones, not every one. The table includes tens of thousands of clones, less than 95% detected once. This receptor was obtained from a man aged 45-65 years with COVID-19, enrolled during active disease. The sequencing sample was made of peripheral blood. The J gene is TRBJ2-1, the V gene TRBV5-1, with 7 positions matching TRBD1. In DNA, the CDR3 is TGCGCCAGCAGCTTGGGGGCAGGGGGCTCCTACAATGAGCAGTTCTTC. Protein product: CASSLGAGGSYNEQFF. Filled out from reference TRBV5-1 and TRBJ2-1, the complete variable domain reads KAGVTQTPRYLIKTRGQQVTLSCSPISGHRSVSWYQQTPGQGLQFLFEYFSETQRNKGNFPGRFSGRQFSNSRSEMNVSTLELGDSALYLCASSLGAGGSYNEQFFGPGTRLTVL.